Listed below are T cell receptor beta chains from one sample, sequenced in a study of blood T cell repertoires in COVID-19. TCRdb's table, derived via immunoSEQ multiplex PCR, lists solely in-frame clones and lacks some. The table records some 220,000 clones, 84% of them present only once. Sequencing was carried out using peripheral blood. Receptor source: a woman aged 55-69 years who had recovered from COVID-19. CDR3s include the opening cysteine and the closing phenylalanine or tryptophan. The D gene is left open where the match is weak. Clone size, where shown, is once, few, many, or a class for clones that have expanded.

TRBV7-9	.	16	TRBJ2-7	.	TGTGCCAGCAGCTCCTTTCTCAGGGGGGCGGGGTACGAGCAGTACTTC	CASSSFLRGAGYEQYF
TRBV30	.	13	TRBJ1-4	.	TGTGCCTGGAAACAGGGTTTAAATGAAAAACTGTTTTTT	CAWKQGLNEKLFF
TRBV2	many	15	TRBJ2-1	TRBD2	TGTGCCAGCAGACGAGCGGGGGGGAGTGTCAATGAGCAGTTCTTC	CASRRAGGSVNEQFF
TRBV30	.	14	TRBJ1-6	.	TGTGCCTGGAGTATATGGAGTTTCGCTTCACCCCTCCACTTT	CAWSIWSFASPLHF
TRBV7-9	.	14	TRBJ1-1	.	TGTGCCAGCAGCTTAGACAGGTACAACACTGAAGCTTTCTTT	CASSLDRYNTEAFF
TRBV5-5	.	13	TRBJ1-1	.	TGTGCCAGCAGCTTAGGGGTGAACACTGAAGCTTTCTTT	CASSLGVNTEAFF
TRBV10-3	.	16	TRBJ2-5	TRBD2	TGTGCCATCAGTGAGTCGGGCGGGGGACGGGGAGAGACCCAGTACTTC	CAISESGGGRGETQYF
TRBV2	.	15	TRBJ1-6	TRBD1	TGTGCCAGCAGGGGGGGGACAGGAAGGTATTCACCCCTCCACTTT	CASRGGTGRYSPLHF
TRBV3-1/TRBV3-2	.	20	TRBJ2-6	TRBD2	TGTGCCAGCAGCCAAGAATCCCCCCTAGCGGGGGTGGCTGGGGCCAACGTCCTGACTTTC	CASSQESPLAGVAGANVLTF
TRBV7-9	.	11	TRBJ1-1	.	TGTGCCAGCAGCCCAGGCACTGAAGCTTTCTTT	CASSPGTEAFF
TRBV23-1	.	19	TRBJ2-1	TRBD1	TGCGCCAGCAGTCACTCTCTAGATAAGGACAGGGCCATTTACAATGAGCAGTTCTTC	CASSHSLDKDRAIYNEQFF
TRBV13	.	14	TRBJ2-3	.	TGTGCCAGCAGCTTAGCTGGAGGGGCAGATACGCAGTATTTT	CASSLAGGADTQYF
TRBV9	.	16	TRBJ1-3	.	TGTGCCAGCAGCGTAGACACAACCCCGCCTGGAAACACCATATATTTT	CASSVDTTPPGNTIYF
TRBV21-1	.	18	TRBJ1-2	.	TGTGCCAGCAGCCCCTTCGGAGAAAGGGGACACCTCAACTATGGCTACACCTTC	CASSPFGERGHLNYGYTF
TRBV5-3	.	17	TRBJ1-3	TRBD1	TGTGCCAGAAGCCAGCGCGGTTTGCAGGGGGCTGGAAACACCATATATTTT	CARSQRGLQGAGNTIYF
TRBV6-5	.	14	TRBJ1-4	.	TGTGCCAGCAGATCAGGGTCGGGTAATGAAAAACTGTTTTTT	CASRSGSGNEKLFF
TRBV2	.	12	TRBJ2-3	TRBD1	TGTGCCATCCTACCAGGGGGAGATACGCAGTATTTT	CAILPGGDTQYF
TRBV7-9	.	18	TRBJ2-5	TRBD2	TGTGCCAGCAGCGACGACCAACTAGCGGGGGTTGTTCAAGAGACCCAGTACTTC	CASSDDQLAGVVQETQYF